This T cell receptor (beta chain) was observed in a study of control samples from healthy donors and cancer patients. CDR3 length: 17 residues. Germline CDR1 is LNHDA and CDR2 is SQIVND (reference sequence). Germline trimming cut 3 bases from V and 7 bases from J; bases unmatched to any gene: 12. Using immunoSEQ multiplex PCR, the repertoire was profiled, and TCRdb retains in-frame clones only, with some absent. The sample gives some 70,000 clones, nearly 85% of which show up once; 15% to 17% is in the top ten. This receptor was identified in a man in his sixties in good health. The rearrangement links TRBV19 to TRBJ1-6; TRBD1 matches at 7 bases. Material: blood. CDR3 nucleotide sequence: TGTGCCAGTAGTATTGCTAGTCCGGGACAGTCGAATTCACCCCTCCACTTT. Translated: CASSIASPGQSNSPLHF. The whole variable domain, filled in from reference TRBV19 and TRBJ1-6, reads DGGITQSPKYLFRKEGQNVTLSCEQNLNHDAMYWYRQDPGQGLRLIYYSQIVNDFQKGDIAEGYSVSREKKESFPLTVTSAQKNPTAFYLCASSIASPGQSNSPLHFGNGTRLTVT.